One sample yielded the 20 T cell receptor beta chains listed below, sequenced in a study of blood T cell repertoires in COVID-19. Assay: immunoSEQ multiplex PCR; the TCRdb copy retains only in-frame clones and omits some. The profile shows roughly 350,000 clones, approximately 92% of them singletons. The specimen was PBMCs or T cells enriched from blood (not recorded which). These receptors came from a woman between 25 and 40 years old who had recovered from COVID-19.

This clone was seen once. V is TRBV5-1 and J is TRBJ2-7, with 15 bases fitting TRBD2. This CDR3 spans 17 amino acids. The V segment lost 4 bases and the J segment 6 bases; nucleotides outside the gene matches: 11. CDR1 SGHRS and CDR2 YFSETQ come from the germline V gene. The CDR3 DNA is TGCGCCAGCAGCCCCCCCGGACTAGCGGGAGGGCCCTCCGAGCAGTACTTC. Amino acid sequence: CASSPPGLAGGPSEQYF.

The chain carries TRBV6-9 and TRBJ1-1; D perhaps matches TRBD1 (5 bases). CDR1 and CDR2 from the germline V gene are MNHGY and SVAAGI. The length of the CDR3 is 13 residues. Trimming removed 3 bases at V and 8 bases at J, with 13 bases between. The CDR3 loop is CASSYGSTGEAFF. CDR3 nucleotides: TGTGCCAGCAGTTACGGCTCCACAGGAGAAGCTTTCTTT.

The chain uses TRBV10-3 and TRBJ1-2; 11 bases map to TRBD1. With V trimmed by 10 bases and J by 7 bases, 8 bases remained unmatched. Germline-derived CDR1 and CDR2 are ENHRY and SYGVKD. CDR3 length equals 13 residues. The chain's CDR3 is CATRGTGGGGYTF. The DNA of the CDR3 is TGTGCCACCAGAGGGACAGGGGGTGGTGGCTACACCTTC.

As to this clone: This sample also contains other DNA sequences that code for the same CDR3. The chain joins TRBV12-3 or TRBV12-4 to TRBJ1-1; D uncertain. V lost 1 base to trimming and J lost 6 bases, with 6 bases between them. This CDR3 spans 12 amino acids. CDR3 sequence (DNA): TGTGCCAGCAGTTTAGGACGGGCTGAAGCTTTCTTT. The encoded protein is CASSLGRAEAFF.

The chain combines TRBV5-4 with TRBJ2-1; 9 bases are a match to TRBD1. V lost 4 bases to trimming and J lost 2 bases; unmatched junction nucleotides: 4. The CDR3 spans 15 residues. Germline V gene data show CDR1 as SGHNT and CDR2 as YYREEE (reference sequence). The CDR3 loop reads CASSVDRGTYNEQFF. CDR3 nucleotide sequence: TGTGCCAGCAGCGTGGACAGGGGCACCTACAATGAGCAGTTCTTC.

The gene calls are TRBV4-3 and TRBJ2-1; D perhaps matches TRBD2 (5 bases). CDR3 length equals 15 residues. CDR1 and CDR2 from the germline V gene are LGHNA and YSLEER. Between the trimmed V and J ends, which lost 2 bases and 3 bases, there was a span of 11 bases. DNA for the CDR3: TGCGCCAGCAGCCAATATCATAGCGACTACAATGAGCAGTTCTTC. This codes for CASSQYHSDYNEQFF.

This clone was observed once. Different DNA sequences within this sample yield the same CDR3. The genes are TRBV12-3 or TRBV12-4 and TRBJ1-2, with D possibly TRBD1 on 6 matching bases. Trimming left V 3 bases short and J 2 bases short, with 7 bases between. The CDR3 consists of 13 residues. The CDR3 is CASSLGQNYGYTF. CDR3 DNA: TGTGCCAGCAGTTTGGGACAAAACTATGGCTACACCTTC.

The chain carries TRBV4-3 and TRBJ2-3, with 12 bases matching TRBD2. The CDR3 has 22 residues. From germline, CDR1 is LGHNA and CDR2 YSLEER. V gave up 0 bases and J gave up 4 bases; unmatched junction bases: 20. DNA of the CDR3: TGCGCCAGCAGCCAAGATTTAGCGGGGTCGACTAGCGGGGGCCCTCGGGCAGATACGCAGTATTTT. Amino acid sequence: CASSQDLAGSTSGGPRADTQYF.

DNA for the CDR3: TGTGCCAGCAGGAAATGGGGACTCGAACTATACAATGAGCAGTTCTTC. Its translation: CASRKWGLELYNEQFF. V usage is TRBV5-4 and J usage is TRBJ2-1; D may be TRBD2 (6 bases). The germline V gene encodes CDR1 SGHNT and CDR2 YYREEE (reference sequence). Trimming took 5 bases from V and 4 from J, leaving 19 bases between them. The CDR3 has 16 amino acids. Supplemented by reference TRBV5-4 and TRBJ2-1, the full variable domain reads ETGVTQSPTHLIKTRGQQVTLRCSSQSGHNTVSWYQQALGQGPQFIFQYYREEENGRGNFPPRFSGLQFPNYSSELNVNALELDDSALYLCASRKWGLELYNEQFFGPGTRLTVL.

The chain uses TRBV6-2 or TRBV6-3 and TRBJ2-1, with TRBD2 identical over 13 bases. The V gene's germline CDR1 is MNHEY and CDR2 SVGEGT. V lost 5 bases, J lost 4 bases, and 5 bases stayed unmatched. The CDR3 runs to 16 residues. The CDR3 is CASSTILAGGYNEQFF. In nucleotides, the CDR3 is TGTGCCAGCAGTACGATACTAGCGGGAGGGTACAATGAGCAGTTCTTC.

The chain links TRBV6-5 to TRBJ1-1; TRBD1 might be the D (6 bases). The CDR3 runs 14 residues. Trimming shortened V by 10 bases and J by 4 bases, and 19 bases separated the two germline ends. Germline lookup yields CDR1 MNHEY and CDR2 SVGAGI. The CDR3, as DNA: TGTGCCACCCACGGGGGGGCTGGGGGCACTGAAGCTTTCTTT. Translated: CATHGGAGGTEAFF.

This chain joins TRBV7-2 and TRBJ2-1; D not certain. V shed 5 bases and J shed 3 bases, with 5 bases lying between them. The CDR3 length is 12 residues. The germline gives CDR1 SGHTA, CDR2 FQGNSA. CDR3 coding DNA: TGTGCCAGCAGCCCAGACTACAATGAGCAGTTCTTC. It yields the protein CASSPDYNEQFF.

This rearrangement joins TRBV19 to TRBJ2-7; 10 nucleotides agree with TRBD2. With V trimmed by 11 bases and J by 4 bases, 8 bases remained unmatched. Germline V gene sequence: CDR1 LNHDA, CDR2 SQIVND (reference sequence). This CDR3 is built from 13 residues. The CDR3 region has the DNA TGTGCCGTGGCCCGGGGACTAGCGTACGAGCAGTACTTC. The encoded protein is CAVARGLAYEQYF.

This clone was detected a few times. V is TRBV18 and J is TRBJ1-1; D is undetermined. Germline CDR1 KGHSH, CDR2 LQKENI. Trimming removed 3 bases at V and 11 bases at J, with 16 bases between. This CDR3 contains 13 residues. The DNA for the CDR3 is TGTGCCAGCTCACCGTCCCAGGAGGCTTGGGCTTTCTTT. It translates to CASSPSQEAWAFF.

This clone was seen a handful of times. As DNA, the CDR3 is TGTGCCAGCAGTGAGGACAGGGCCTATGGCTACACCTTC. This gives the protein CASSEDRAYGYTF. This rearrangement joins TRBV2 to TRBJ1-2, with TRBD1 matching over 8 bases. Trimming cost V 3 bases and J 4 bases; bases outside gene matches: 1. CDR1 is SNHLY, CDR2 FYNNEI, per germline. The CDR3 totals 13 residues.

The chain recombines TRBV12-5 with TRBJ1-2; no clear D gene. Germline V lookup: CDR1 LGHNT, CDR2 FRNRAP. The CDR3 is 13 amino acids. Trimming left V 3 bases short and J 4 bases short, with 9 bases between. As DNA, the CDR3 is TGTGCTAGTGGTTTTGGGCAGCCCTATGGCTACACCTTC. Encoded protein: CASGFGQPYGYTF.

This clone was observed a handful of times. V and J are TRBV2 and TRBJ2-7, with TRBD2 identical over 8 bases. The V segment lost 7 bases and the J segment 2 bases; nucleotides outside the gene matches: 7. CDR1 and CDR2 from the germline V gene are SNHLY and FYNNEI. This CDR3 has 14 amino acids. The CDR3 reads CASIRGLGTYEQYF. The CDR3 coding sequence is TGTGCCAGCATTAGGGGACTAGGGACCTACGAGCAGTACTTC. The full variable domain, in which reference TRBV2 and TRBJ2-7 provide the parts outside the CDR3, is EPEVTQTPSHQVTQMGQEVILRCVPISNHLYFYWYRQILGQKVEFLVSFYNNEISEKSEIFDDQFSVERPDGSNFTLKIRSTKLEDSAMYFCASIRGLGTYEQYFGPGTRLTVT.

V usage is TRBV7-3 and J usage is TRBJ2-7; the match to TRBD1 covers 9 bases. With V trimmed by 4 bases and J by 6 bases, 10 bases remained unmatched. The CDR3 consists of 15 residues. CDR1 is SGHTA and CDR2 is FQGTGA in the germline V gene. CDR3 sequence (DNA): TGTGCCAGCAGCTCAGCCGGGACAGGGATTAGCGAGCAGTACTTC. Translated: CASSSAGTGISEQYF.

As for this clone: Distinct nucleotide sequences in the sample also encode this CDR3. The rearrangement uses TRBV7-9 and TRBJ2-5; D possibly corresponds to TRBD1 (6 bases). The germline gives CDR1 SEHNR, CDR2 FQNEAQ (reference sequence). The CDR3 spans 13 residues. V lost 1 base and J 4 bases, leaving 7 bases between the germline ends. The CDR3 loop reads CASSLVGGETQYF. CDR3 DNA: TGTGCCAGCAGCTTAGTAGGGGGAGAGACCCAGTACTTC.

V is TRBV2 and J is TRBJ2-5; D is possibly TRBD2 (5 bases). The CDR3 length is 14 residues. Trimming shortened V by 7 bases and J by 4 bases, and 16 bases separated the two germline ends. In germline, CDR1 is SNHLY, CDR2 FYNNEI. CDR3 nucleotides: TGTGCCAGCACCCGGAGGACGAACGGAGAGACCCAGTACTTC. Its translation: CASTRRTNGETQYF.